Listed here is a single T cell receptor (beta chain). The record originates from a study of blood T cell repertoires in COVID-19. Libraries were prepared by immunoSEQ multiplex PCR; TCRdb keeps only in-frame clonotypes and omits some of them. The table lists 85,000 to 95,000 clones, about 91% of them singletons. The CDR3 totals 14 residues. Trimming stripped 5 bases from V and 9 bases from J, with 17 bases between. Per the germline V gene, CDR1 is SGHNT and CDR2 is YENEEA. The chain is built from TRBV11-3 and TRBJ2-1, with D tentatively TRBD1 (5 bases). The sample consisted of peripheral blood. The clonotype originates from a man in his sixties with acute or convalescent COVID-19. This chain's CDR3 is CASSEPGRGREQFF. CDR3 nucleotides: TGTGCCAGCAGCGAACCCGGAAGGGGTCGTGAGCAGTTCTTC.